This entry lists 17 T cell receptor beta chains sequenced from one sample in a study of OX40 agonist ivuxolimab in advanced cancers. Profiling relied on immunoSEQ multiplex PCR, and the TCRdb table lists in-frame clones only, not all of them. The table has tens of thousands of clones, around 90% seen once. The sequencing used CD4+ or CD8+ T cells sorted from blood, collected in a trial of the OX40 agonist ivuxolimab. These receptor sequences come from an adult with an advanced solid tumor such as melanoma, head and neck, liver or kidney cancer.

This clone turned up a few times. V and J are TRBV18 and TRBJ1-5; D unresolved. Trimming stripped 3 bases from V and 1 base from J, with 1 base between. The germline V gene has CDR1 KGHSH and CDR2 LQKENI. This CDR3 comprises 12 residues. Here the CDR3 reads CASSPSNQPQHF. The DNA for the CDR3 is TGTGCCAGCTCACCGAGCAATCAGCCCCAGCATTTT. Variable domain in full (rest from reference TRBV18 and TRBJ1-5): NAGVMQNPRHLVRRRGQEARLRCSPMKGHSHVYWYRQLPEEGLKFMVYLQKENIIDESGMPKERFSAEFPKEGPSILRIQQVVRGDSAAYFCASSPSNQPQHFGDGTRLSIL.

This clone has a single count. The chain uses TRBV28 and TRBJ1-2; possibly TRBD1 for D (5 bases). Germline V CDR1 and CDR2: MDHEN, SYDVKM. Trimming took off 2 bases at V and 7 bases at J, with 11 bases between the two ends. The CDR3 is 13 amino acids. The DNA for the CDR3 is TGTGCCAGCAGTTTAAACGACAGAGGTGGCTACACCTTC. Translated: CASSLNDRGGYTF.

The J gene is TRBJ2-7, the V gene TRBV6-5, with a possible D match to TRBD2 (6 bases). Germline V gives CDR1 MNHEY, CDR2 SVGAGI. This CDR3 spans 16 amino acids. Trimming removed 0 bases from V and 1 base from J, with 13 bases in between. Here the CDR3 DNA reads TGTGCCAGCAGTTACTCGAAGGCAGGAGGGTCCTACGAGCAGTACTTC. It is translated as CASSYSKAGGSYEQYF.

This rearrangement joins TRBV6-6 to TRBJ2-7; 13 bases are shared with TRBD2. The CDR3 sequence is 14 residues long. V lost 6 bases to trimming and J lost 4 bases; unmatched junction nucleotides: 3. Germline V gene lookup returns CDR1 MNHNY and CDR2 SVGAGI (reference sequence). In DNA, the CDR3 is TGTGCCAGCAGAGGACTAGCGGGGGATTACGAGCAGTACTTC. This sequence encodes CASRGLAGDYEQYF.

CDR3 nucleotide sequence: TGTGCCAGTACCCCCGGCGGAAGAGATTCACCCCTCCACTTT. It translates to CASTPGGRDSPLHF. The V gene is TRBV19, the J gene TRBJ1-6; no firm D call. The CDR3 covers 14 residues. Germline V lookup: CDR1 LNHDA, CDR2 SQIVND (reference sequence). V was cut by 7 bases and J by 8 bases, with 15 bases left in between.

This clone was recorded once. CDR3 residues: CASSQDARTSGGIDTQYF. CDR3 DNA: TGCGCCAGCAGCCAAGACGCTCGGACTAGCGGGGGTATAGATACGCAGTATTTT. The J gene is TRBJ2-3, the V gene TRBV4-3, with 13 bases matching TRBD2. Germline-derived CDR1 and CDR2 are LGHNA and YSLEER. The CDR3 consists of 18 residues. After removal of 0 bases from V and 5 bases from J, the junction contained 8 bases not matched to a gene.

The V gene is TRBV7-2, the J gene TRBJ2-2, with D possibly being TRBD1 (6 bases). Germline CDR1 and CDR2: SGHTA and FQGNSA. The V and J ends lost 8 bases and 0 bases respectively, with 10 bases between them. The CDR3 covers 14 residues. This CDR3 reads CASRGQPNTGELFF. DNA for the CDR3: TGTGCCAGCCGCGGACAGCCGAACACCGGGGAGCTGTTTTTT.

Written as DNA, the CDR3 is TGCAGCGTTGGGGAGTATGAGCAGTTCTTC. Its protein product is CSVGEYEQFF. This sequence joins TRBV29-1 and TRBJ2-1, with D possibly TRBD2 on 5 matching bases. The V end lost 4 bases, the J end lost 8 bases, and 6 bases lay between the germline ends. Germline values: CDR1 SQVTM, CDR2 ANQGSEA. The CDR3 totals 10 residues.

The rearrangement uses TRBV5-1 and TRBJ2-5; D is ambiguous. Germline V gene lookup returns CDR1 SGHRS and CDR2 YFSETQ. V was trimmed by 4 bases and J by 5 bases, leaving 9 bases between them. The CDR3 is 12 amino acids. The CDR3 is CASSLSRETQYF. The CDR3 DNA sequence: TGCGCCAGCAGCCTATCGAGGGAGACCCAGTACTTC.

CDR3 coding DNA: TGTGCCAGCAGCCAAGATTGGTGGGGGCAGGGGACTGAAGCTTTCTTT. Translating gives CASSQDWWGQGTEAFF. The chain is built from TRBV4-2 and TRBJ1-1; possible D gene TRBD1, 6 bases. CDR3 size: 16 residues. The ends were cut back, 0 bases at V and 5 bases at J, with 16 bases in the middle. CDR1 and CDR2 from the germline V gene are LGHNA and YNFKEQ.

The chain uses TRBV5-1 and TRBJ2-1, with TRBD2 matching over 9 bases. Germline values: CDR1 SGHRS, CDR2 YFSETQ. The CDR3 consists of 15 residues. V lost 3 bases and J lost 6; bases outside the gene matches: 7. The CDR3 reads CASSSLSGSFNEQFF. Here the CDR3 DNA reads TGCGCCAGCAGCTCCCTTAGCGGGAGTTTCAATGAGCAGTTCTTC. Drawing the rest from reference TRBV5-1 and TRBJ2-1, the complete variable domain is KAGVTQTPRYLIKTRGQQVTLSCSPISGHRSVSWYQQTPGQGLQFLFEYFSETQRNKGNFPGRFSGRQFSNSRSEMNVSTLELGDSALYLCASSSLSGSFNEQFFGPGTRLTVL.

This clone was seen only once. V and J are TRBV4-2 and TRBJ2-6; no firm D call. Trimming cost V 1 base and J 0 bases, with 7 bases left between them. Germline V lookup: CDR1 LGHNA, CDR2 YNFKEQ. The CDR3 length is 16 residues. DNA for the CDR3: TGTGCCAGCAGCCAAGTAGGTCCCTCTGGGGCCAACGTCCTGACTTTC. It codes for CASSQVGPSGANVLTF.

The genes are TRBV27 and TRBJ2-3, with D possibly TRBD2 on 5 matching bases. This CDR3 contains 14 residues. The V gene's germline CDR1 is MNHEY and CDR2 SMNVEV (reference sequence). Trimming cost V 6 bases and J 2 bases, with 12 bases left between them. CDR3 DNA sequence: TGTGCCAGCAGGGTCCTAGCAACCACAGATACGCAGTATTTT. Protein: CASRVLATTDTQYF.

In nucleotides, the CDR3 is TGCGCCAGCAGCCAAGATAGAGGGGGGGCATGGTACAATGAGCAGTTCTTC. This sequence encodes CASSQDRGGAWYNEQFF. V and J are TRBV4-1 and TRBJ2-1; possibly TRBD2 for D (7 bases). Germline V gives CDR1 MGHRA, CDR2 YSYEKL. Trimming took off 0 bases at V and 4 bases at J, with 16 bases between the two ends. The CDR3 extends over 17 amino acids.

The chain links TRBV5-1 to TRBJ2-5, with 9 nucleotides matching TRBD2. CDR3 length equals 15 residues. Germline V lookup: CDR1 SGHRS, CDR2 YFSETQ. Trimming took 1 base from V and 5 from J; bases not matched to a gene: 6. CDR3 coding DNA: TGCGCCAGCAGCTTGAGGGGGACTAGCCAGGAGACCCAGTACTTC. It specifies CASSLRGTSQETQYF.

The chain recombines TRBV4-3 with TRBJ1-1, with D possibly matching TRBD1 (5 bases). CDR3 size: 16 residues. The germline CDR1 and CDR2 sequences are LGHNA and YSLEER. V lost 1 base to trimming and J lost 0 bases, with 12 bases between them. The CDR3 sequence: CASSQVGGPMNTEAFF. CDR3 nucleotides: TGCGCCAGCAGCCAAGTCGGGGGTCCCATGAACACTGAAGCTTTCTTT.

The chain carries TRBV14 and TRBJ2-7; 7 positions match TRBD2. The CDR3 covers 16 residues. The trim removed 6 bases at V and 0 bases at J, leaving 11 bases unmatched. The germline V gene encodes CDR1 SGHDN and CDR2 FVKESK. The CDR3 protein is CASSPTGGTRSYEQYF. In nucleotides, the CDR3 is TGTGCCAGCAGTCCCACCGGGGGGACCCGCTCCTACGAGCAGTACTTC.